This TCR beta chain was recovered during a study of post-analysis software for immune sequencing data (dated by TCRdb to the mid-2010s). Background for the entire study: Relapsing-remitting, secondary progressive and progressive-relapsing multiple sclerosis were recorded as disease courses, and subtype annotation was lacking for some patients. A subset of samples was prepared in parallel using single-end sample barcoding, then pooled and co-amplified after Illumina adapter ligation. The patient repertoires were set against approximately 10 previously published healthy control repertoires from donors whose ages ranged from roughly 6 to 27 years. Summary of the overall study and its limitations: The multiple sclerosis patient group was slightly younger than the control group. Compared with controls, multiple sclerosis patients had significantly lower normalized Chao1 diversity, a finding suggesting substantial peripheral T-cell clonal expansion. Patients showed significantly higher frequencies than controls for roughly five TRBV segments, among them TRBV5-6, TRBV5-1 and TRBV20-1. Direct clustering with F measure showed strong co-clustering of samples prepared in the same batch, prompting a batch-effect correction.

Libraries were built with PCR. Data came from an Illumina HiSeq 2500. To reduce PCR and sequencing biases, unique molecular identifiers were built into the TCR beta cDNA libraries. About 500,000 cDNA molecules were obtained for every 1 to 10 million input T cells, so each molecule roughly corresponded to one T cell. The patient libraries were prepared and sequenced with the same protocol used for the earlier healthy control dataset. Within a given batch, samples were prepared together, multiplexed and sequenced on the same HiSeq lane. The authors processed their data as follows. Raw barcoded reads were processed with MIGEC, discarding single-read molecular identifier groups before consensus assembly and CDR3 extraction. Clonotype tables were post-analysed with VDJtools, and diversity was normalized by down-sampling all datasets to the smallest sample size. To correct batch-related cross-sample contamination, repertoire overlap clustering matched CDR3 amino acid sequences but not nucleotide sequences. TCRdb redid the processing of the public reads, applying fastp at Q25 and MiXCR, and retained in-frame beta chains. Identical CDR3 protein sequences are pooled into one entry, listed with their most common genes and DNA. The V and J calls come from TCRdb's annotation, not from the publication. This sample gives approximately 730,000 distinct CDR3 sequences in total; roughly 27% of them show up just once. Jointly, the top ten make up under 0.7% of the sample.

Reading the germline V gene gives CDR1 SGHVS and CDR2 FQNEAQ. The CDR3 sequence holds 14 residues, the cysteine and phenylalanine included. CDR3 DNA is the only sequence kept; it has 42 bases, read in frame from the first base. TCR beta repertoires were profiled from peripheral blood of over 10 young patients with multiple sclerosis to demonstrate the VDJtools post-analysis software. The multiple sclerosis patients were children and adolescents ranging in age from roughly 6 to 16 years. The table lists this clonotype with a few counts. This clone's antigen is unknown. No much larger clone exists at a distance of one base, and base qualities are not known.

The chain is encoded by TRBV7-8 joined to TRBJ2-5; a confident D gene designation cannot be given. The J call may not be correct, given that the DNA end is closer to TRBJ2-7. Sequencing used blood. This TCR was sampled from a girl aged 10-17 years with multiple sclerosis. The CDR3: CASSLEFGTCEQYF. The DNA is TGTGCCAGCAGCTTAGAGTTCGGAACCTGCGAGCAGTACTTC.